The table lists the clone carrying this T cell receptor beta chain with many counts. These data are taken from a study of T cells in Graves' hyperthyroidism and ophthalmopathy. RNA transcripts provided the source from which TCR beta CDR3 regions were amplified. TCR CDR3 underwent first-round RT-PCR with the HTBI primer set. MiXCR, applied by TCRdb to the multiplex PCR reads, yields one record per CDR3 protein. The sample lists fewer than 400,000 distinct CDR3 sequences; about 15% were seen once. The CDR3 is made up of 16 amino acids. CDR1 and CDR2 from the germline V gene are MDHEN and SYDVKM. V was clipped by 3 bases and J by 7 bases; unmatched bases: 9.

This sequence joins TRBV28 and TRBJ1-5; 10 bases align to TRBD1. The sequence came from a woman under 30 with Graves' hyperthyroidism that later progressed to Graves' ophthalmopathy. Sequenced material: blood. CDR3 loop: CASSFGDRGTRQPQHF. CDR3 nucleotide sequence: TGTGCCAGCAGTTTCGGGGACAGGGGAACAAGACAGCCCCAGCATTTT.